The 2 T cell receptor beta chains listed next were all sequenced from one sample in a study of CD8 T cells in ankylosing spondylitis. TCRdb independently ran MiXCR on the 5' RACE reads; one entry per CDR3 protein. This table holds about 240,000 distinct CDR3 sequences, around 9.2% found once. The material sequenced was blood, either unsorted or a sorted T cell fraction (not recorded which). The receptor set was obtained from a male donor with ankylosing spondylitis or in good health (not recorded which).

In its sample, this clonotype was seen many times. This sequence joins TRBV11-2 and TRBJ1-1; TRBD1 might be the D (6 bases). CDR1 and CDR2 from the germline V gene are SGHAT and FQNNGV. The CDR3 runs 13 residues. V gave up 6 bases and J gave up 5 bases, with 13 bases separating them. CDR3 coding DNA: TGTGCCAGCAGGTCACAGGGAATTACTGAAGCTTTCTTT. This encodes CASRSQGITEAFF.

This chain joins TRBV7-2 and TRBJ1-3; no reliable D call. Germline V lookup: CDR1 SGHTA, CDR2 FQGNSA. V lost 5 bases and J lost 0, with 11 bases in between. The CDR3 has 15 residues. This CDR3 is CASSIDGASGNTIYF. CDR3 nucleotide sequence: TGTGCCAGCAGCATTGACGGCGCCTCTGGAAACACCATATATTTT.